The TCR beta chain under discussion was sequenced for a study of T-cell reconstitution after alpha-beta-depleted transplantation in children. Whole-study findings and limits: T-cell counts and diversity at one year post-transplant came mainly from newly produced T cells. Surviving recipient T cells and thymic progenitors produced the high day-60 TCRbeta diversity seen in some patients. Approximately two months post-transplant, alpha-beta T cells reportedly originated from several hundred expanded graft clones.

V gave up 0 bases and J gave up 2 bases, with 11 bases separating them. This CDR3 is built from 15 residues. CDR1 is DFQATT and CDR2 is SNEGSKA in the germline V gene (reference sequence). On this clonotype itself: What it binds is unknown.

Preparation of the TCRbeta library was carried out with unique molecular identifiers. MiXCR was run by TCRdb on the PCR reads, yielding one entry per CDR3 protein. The data show tens of thousands of distinct CDR3 sequences, about a sixth seen once. This rearrangement joins TRBV20-1 to TRBJ2-1; no clear D. Source: PBMCs, mostly from graft donor cells, taken 360 days after TCRalphabeta/CD19-depleted stem cell transplant. The receptor's source is a male patient aged 2 to 9 who had a stem cell transplant for acute lymphoblastic leukemia, so the T cells may come from the graft donor. The CDR3, as DNA: TGCAGTGCTAGAGATCCCCTCCGAGCCTACAATGAGCAGTTCTTC. Translated: CSARDPLRAYNEQFF.